This T cell receptor (beta chain) was retrieved from a study of blood T cell repertoires in COVID-19. Background on the study: Whether acute or convalescent, the COVID-19 samples came from the United States, Italy and Spain.

Clones were sequenced by immunoSEQ multiplex PCR, and TCRdb holds only the in-frame ones, with some missing. The sample records tens of thousands of clones, 80% being singletons. The CDR3 loop spans 14 amino acids. Germline CDR1 LGHDT, CDR2 YNNKEL (reference sequence). The V end lost 1 base, the J end lost 3 bases, and 6 bases lay between the germline ends. The sample consisted of peripheral blood. The source of this sequence is a man younger than 40 with COVID-19, enrolled during active disease. This rearrangement joins TRBV3-1 (or the pseudogene TRBV3-2) to TRBJ2-2; no reliable D call. The CDR3 sequence: CASSQGVDTGELFF. In DNA, the CDR3 is TGTGCCAGCAGCCAAGGAGTCGACACCGGGGAGCTGTTTTTT.